This TCR beta chain was recorded in a study of T cells in Graves' hyperthyroidism and ophthalmopathy. RNA transcripts were the template for amplifying TCR beta CDR3 regions. HTBI primers were used for first-round RT-PCR of the TCR CDR3. TCRdb analysed the multiplex PCR reads with MiXCR anew, one entry per CDR3 protein. Of a few hundred thousand distinct CDR3 sequences in the sample, approximately 14% were seen once. V was clipped by 3 bases and J by 3 bases; unmatched bases: 16. The CDR3 contains 17 residues. CDR1 and CDR2 from the germline V gene are DFQATT and SNEGSKA (reference sequence). This clonotype was seen many times.

This clonotype was sampled from a woman aged 55-69 years with Graves' ophthalmopathy. The V gene is TRBV20-1, the J gene TRBJ2-7, with 8 bases aligning to TRBD2. The sequencing input was blood. The CDR3 bases are TGCAGTGCTAGTGCAGGTAGCGGGGCGGGCAACCTCTACGAGCAGTACTTC. This codes for CSASAGSGAGNLYEQYF.